The 9 T cell receptor beta chains given below trace back to one sample, sequenced in a study of blood T cell repertoires in COVID-19. Generated by immunoSEQ multiplex PCR, the TCRdb table keeps only in-frame clones and is missing some. Here the sample spans 150,000 to 200,000 clones, around 84% being singletons. The material sequenced was PBMCs or T cells enriched from blood (not recorded which). Receptors originate from a man aged 35-49 years who had recovered from COVID-19.

V is TRBV7-9 and J is TRBJ2-1, with 11 positions matching TRBD2. The CDR3 contains 15 residues. Germline trimming cut 6 bases from V and 3 bases from J; bases unmatched to any gene: 4. Germline CDR1 and CDR2: SEHNR and FQNEAQ (reference sequence). CDR3 sequence: CASSRLAGNYNEQFF. The CDR3 bases are TGTGCCAGCAGTCGACTAGCGGGGAACTACAATGAGCAGTTCTTC.

The chain has TRBV5-1 and TRBJ1-4; D possibly corresponds to TRBD1 (5 bases). This CDR3 has 15 amino acids. The germline gives CDR1 SGHRS, CDR2 YFSETQ. V lost 4 bases and J lost 0, with 10 bases in between. This CDR3 is CASSNPGSTNEKLFF. CDR3 DNA sequence: TGCGCCAGCAGCAATCCAGGGTCAACTAATGAAAAACTGTTTTTT.

V and J are TRBV19 and TRBJ2-2, with 11 bases fitting TRBD1. Germline values: CDR1 LNHDA, CDR2 SQIVND (reference sequence). The CDR3 contains 15 residues. V lost 6 bases and J lost 5; bases outside the gene matches: 5. The CDR3: CASSRTGGWTGELFF. DNA for the CDR3: TGTGCCAGTAGCAGGACAGGGGGCTGGACCGGGGAGCTGTTTTTT. Drawing the rest from reference TRBV19 and TRBJ2-2, the complete variable domain is DGGITQSPKYLFRKEGQNVTLSCEQNLNHDAMYWYRQDPGQGLRLIYYSQIVNDFQKGDIAEGYSVSREKKESFPLTVTSAQKNPTAFYLCASSRTGGWTGELFFGEGSRLTVL.

CDR3 sequence (DNA): TGTGCCAGCAGCCAAGATCGGGGGGGTGACACTGAAGCTTTCTTT. This codes for CASSQDRGGDTEAFF. This chain uses TRBV3-1 (or the pseudogene TRBV3-2) with TRBJ1-1; a weak D match, TRBD1 (5 bases). Germline lookup yields CDR1 LGHDT and CDR2 YNNKEL (reference sequence). The CDR3 sequence is 15 residues long. Trimming removed 0 bases at V and 3 bases at J, with 11 bases between.

The chain employs TRBV10-3 and TRBJ1-1; D remains unclear. The CDR3 loop spans 11 amino acids. Germline V gene sequence: CDR1 ENHRY, CDR2 SYGVKD. The V end was cut by 6 bases, the J end by 8 bases, with 10 bases between. CDR3 amino acids: CAIRREEEAFF. Here the CDR3 DNA reads TGTGCCATCAGACGAGAGGAGGAAGCTTTCTTT.

V is TRBV5-6 and J is TRBJ1-3; D gene ambiguous. The CDR3 consists of 15 residues. Germline V lookup: CDR1 SGHDT, CDR2 YYEEEE. Trimming removed 3 bases at V and 0 bases at J, with 10 bases between. This CDR3 reads CASSSRTISGNTIYF. The CDR3 DNA is TGTGCCAGCAGCTCCAGGACTATCTCTGGAAACACCATATATTTT.

The chain links TRBV7-9 to TRBJ1-2, with 7 bases fitting TRBD1. Trimming at V came to 4 bases and at J to 8 bases, leaving 4 bases not matched to a gene. The CDR3 runs to 12 residues. The germline V gene encodes CDR1 SEHNR and CDR2 FQNEAQ (reference sequence). The CDR3 DNA follows: TGTGCCAGCAGCTACAGGGGTGGCGGCTACACCTTC. Translation gives CASSYRGGGYTF.

The CDR3 region is CASRTTTVNTEAFF. The DNA of the CDR3 is TGTGCCAGCCGTACGACGACAGTGAACACTGAAGCTTTCTTT. This chain links TRBV19 with TRBJ1-1; tentatively, D is TRBD1 (5 bases). V lost 9 bases to trimming and J lost 0 bases, with 14 bases between them. This CDR3 comprises 14 residues. Per germline, CDR1 LNHDA and CDR2 SQIVND (reference sequence).

The chain joins TRBV25-1 to TRBJ2-5; TRBD1 aligns across 8 bases. This CDR3 is built from 16 residues. Trimming cost V 6 bases and J 3 bases; bases outside gene matches: 12. Germline V gene sequence: CDR1 MGHDK, CDR2 SYGVNS. The CDR3 sequence: CASRTRTGWGKETQYF. CDR3 in DNA: TGTGCCAGCAGGACTCGGACAGGGTGGGGAAAAGAGACCCAGTACTTC.